This entry features one T cell receptor beta chain sequence. The antigen remains undetermined. CDR1 and CDR2 from the germline V gene are LGHDT and YNNKEL (reference sequence). V dropped 2 bases and J dropped 5; count of bases not matched to a gene: 7. This CDR3 region has 16 residues. Repertoires were generated with immunoSEQ multiplex PCR, while TCRdb's copy carries only in-frame clones and drops some. Among some 170,000 clones listed, just over 90% were seen once. The source of the sample is a study of T cell responses to AZD1222 COVID-19 vaccine. General study findings and limits: The sample set comprised mostly white British donors with more females, and clonal diversity was possibly underestimated. Just a handful of people given AZD1222 tested seropositive at baseline.

The sample consisted of peripheral blood, taken on day 0 of AZD1222 vaccination. The source is an adult in good health. The chain links TRBV3-1 (or the pseudogene TRBV3-2) to TRBJ1-1; 11 bases line up with TRBD1. The CDR3 nucleotides read TGTGCCAGCAGCCAATCGCCCGGGACAGGGGGGACTGAAGCTTTCTTT. The encoded protein is CASSQSPGTGGTEAFF.